Listed below are T cell receptor beta chains from one sample, sequenced in a study of T cells in Graves' hyperthyroidism and ophthalmopathy. TCRdb redid the calling of the multiplex PCR reads with MiXCR, one entry per CDR3 protein. Among about 290,000 distinct CDR3 sequences, approximately 18% were seen once, and the ten largest hold 39%. Sequenced material: blood. The origin of the receptors is a man aged 50 or older with Graves' ophthalmopathy. CDR3s include the opening cysteine and the closing phenylalanine or tryptophan. A D gene is named only where the DNA matches it firmly. Not every row has a clone size; where given, it reads once, few, many or a size class.

j_call	clone_size	d_call	v_call	cdr3_aa	cdr3_nt
TRBJ1-4	.	.	TRBV4-2	CASSQAQGDLNEKLFF	TGTGCCAGCAGCCAAGCCCAGGGTGACCTTAATGAAAAACTGTTTTTT
TRBJ2-3	few	.	TRBV4-2	CASSQEGGSAYTDTQYF	TGTGCCAGCAGCCAAGAAGGAGGTAGCGCCTACACAGATACGCAGTATTTT
TRBJ1-1	.	TRBD1	TRBV27	CASSAPGGNTEAFF	TGTGCCAGCAGTGCCCCAGGGGGAAACACTGAAGCTTTCTTT
TRBJ2-1	many	.	TRBV7-9	CASSSTIKLFGNEQFF	TGTGCCAGCAGTTCTACGATTAAACTCTTCGGTAATGAGCAGTTCTTC
TRBJ2-2	few	TRBD2	TRBV5-1	CASSSPGGARGELFF	TGCGCCAGCAGCTCTCCCGGGGGGGCCCGCGGGGAGCTGTTTTTT
TRBJ1-1	few	.	TRBV20-1	CSARDPRGTEAFF	TGCAGTGCTAGAGATCCACGGGGCACTGAAGCTTTCTTT
TRBJ2-3	many	TRBD2	TRBV6-1	CASHILAGLLDTQYF	TGTGCCAGCCACATACTAGCGGGCCTCCTCGATACGCAGTATTTT
TRBJ2-5	.	TRBD2	TRBV24-1	CATSDSLRTSGRGETQYF	TGTGCCACCAGTGATTCATTAAGGACCAGCGGGAGAGGGGAGACCCAGTACTTC
TRBJ2-1	.	TRBD2	TRBV7-2	CASSLRLAGGDEQFF	TGTGCCAGCAGCTTAAGGCTAGCGGGAGGTGATGAGCAGTTCTTC
TRBJ2-2	many	TRBD2	TRBV7-9	CASSSGLAPGELFF	TGTGCCAGCAGCTCCGGACTAGCACCCGGGGAGCTGTTTTTT
TRBJ2-2	.	.	TRBV5-1	CASSLIGPNTGELFF	TGCGCCAGCAGCTTGATCGGGCCGAACACCGGGGAGCTGTTTTTT
TRBJ2-7	many	.	TRBV5-1	CASSSNWDPLYEQYF	TGCGCCAGCAGCTCCAACTGGGACCCCCTCTACGAGCAGTACTTC
TRBJ2-5	few	TRBD2	TRBV27	CASSLGLHQETQYF	TGTGCCAGCAGTTTGGGACTACACCAAGAGACCCAGTACTTC
TRBJ2-7	.	TRBD2	TRBV6-2/TRBV6-3	CASSVEGMASGSYEQYF	TGTGCCAGCAGTGTAGAAGGGATGGCTAGCGGATCCTACGAGCAGTACTTC
TRBJ2-2	.	.	TRBV5-1	CASSLATGATGELFF	TGCGCCAGCAGCTTGGCCACAGGTGCCACCGGGGAGCTGTTTTTT
TRBJ1-2	many	.	TRBV30	CAWHIGKDGHYGYTF	TGTGCCTGGCACATTGGAAAGGACGGGCACTATGGCTACACCTTC
TRBJ1-5	few	.	TRBV19	CASSMVDSSNQPQHF	TGTGCCAGTAGTATGGTGGACAGTAGCAATCAGCCCCAGCATTTT
TRBJ2-2	many	TRBD1	TRBV28	CASSPSGTGGTGELFF	TGTGCCAGCAGTCCCTCCGGGACAGGGGGCACCGGGGAGCTGTTTTTT